The 5 T cell receptor beta chains given below trace back to one sample, sequenced in a study. MiXCR was run by TCRdb on the 5' RACE reads, yielding one entry per CDR3 protein. The repertoire has about 61,000 distinct CDR3 sequences, approximately 29% of them found once; the top ten carry roughly 2%. The sequencing sample was made of tumor-infiltrating naive CD4+ T cells sorted from the breast tumor. The subset was: naive CD4+ T cells, CD4+CD45RA+CD25-. Receptors were obtained from a female donor with breast cancer.

With respect to this clonotype: The junction differs from germline at one of its ends, possibly a read error. The chain links TRBV7-9 to TRBJ2-2; a possible D gene is TRBD2 (5 bases). The CDR3 totals 14 residues. Germline V lookup: CDR1 SEHNR, CDR2 FQNEAQ (reference sequence). CDR3 in amino acids: CASSLNTNTGEPFF. In DNA, the CDR3 is TGTGCCAGCAGCTTAAACACGAACACCGGGGAGCCGTTTTTT.

On this clonotype itself: A much larger clone lies one base from this, so it may be a read error. This chain connects TRBV29-1 to TRBJ2-3; D unresolved. This CDR3 region has 16 residues. V lost 4 bases and J 7 bases, leaving 24 bases between the germline ends. The germline V gene has CDR1 SQVTM and CDR2 ANQGSEA. CDR3 residues: CSVVYLAEDRRNTQYF. Written as DNA, the CDR3 is TGCAGCGTTGTTTATCTGGCGGAAGACCGTCGGAATACGCAGTATTTT.

Concerning this clonotype itself: This CDR3 is missing its conserved last phenylalanine or tryptophan, likely due to a read error. The chain is built from TRBV29-1 and TRBJ2-7; no definite D call. Germline values: CDR1 SQVTM, CDR2 ANQGSEA. The CDR3 is made up of 16 amino acids. Between the trimmed V and J ends, which lost 4 bases and 1 base, there was a span of 20 bases. Here the CDR3 DNA reads TGCAGCGTTGCGAGTTTTGGGTTAAGAGGTTCCTACGAGCAGTACTAC. It translates to CSVASFGLRGSYEQYY.

Only a few counts were recorded for this clonotype. This rearrangement joins TRBV7-3 to TRBJ1-1; D is possibly TRBD1 (5 bases). This CDR3 is 14 amino acids long. The germline gives CDR1 SGHTA, CDR2 FQGTGA. V lost 6 bases, J lost 1 base, and 12 bases lay in between. CDR3 amino acids: CASSSGYGNTEAFF. Here the CDR3 DNA reads TGTGCCAGCAGTTCAGGGTACGGGAACACTGAAGCTTTCTTT. The full variable domain, in which reference TRBV7-3 and TRBJ1-1 provide the parts outside the CDR3, is GAGVSQTPSNKVTEKGKYVELRCDPISGHTALYWYRQSLGQGPEFLIYFQGTGAADDSGLPNDRFFAVRPEGSVSTLKIQRTERGDSAVYLCASSSGYGNTEAFFGQGTRLTVV.

The gene calls are TRBV12-3 or TRBV12-4 and TRBJ1-5; D not resolved. Between the trimmed V and J ends, which lost 8 bases and 7 bases, there was a span of 15 bases. The CDR3 spans 13 residues. This CDR3 reads CASGWLGGQPQHF. In DNA form, the CDR3 reads TGTGCCAGCGGTTGGTTGGGCGGACAGCCCCAGCATTTT.